This TCR beta chain was identified in a study of blood T cells in healthy people across ages. Whole-study findings and limits: Both higher diversity and more naive CD4+ cells marked long-lived donors when set against aged donors. Diversity estimated from one million T cells was considered an underestimate.

The sample holds a few counts of this clonotype. Its target is not known. A second PCR, run for about 6 to 11 cycles, used a sample-barcoded 5' primer plus a J-beta primer mix. Unique molecular identifiers of 12 random nucleotides labeled each cDNA. One entry per CDR3 protein results from TCRdb running MiXCR on the 5' RACE reads. The sample gives about 1,500,000 distinct CDR3 sequences, 28% of which show up once; roughly 8% is in the top ten. CDR1 and CDR2 from the germline V gene are SGHRS and YFSETQ. This CDR3 comprises 16 residues. Trimming removed 0 bases from V and 1 base from J; junction bases left unmatched: 5. Each donor was a healthy Caucasian individual from Russia, aged roughly 6 to 100.

Material for sequencing was blood. The clonotype originates from a woman in her 30s in good health. The V and J genes are TRBV5-1 and TRBJ2-3; 7 positions match TRBD2. The CDR3 sequence is CASSLARSGGTDTQYF. The CDR3 coding sequence is TGCGCCAGCAGCTTGGCCAGGAGCGGGGGCACAGATACGCAGTATTTT.